These 19 T cell receptor beta chains were sequenced from one sample in a study of T cells after posttransplantation cyclophosphamide. The data were produced by immunoSEQ multiplex PCR, yet TCRdb's version contains in-frame clones alone and is incomplete. The sample gives more than 40,000 clones, none seen only once, and the top ten clones hold about 2.2%. Sequencing used PBMCs. The receptors come from a man between 35 and 55 years old in good health, CMV-negative, and a related stem cell transplant donor.

In its sample, this clone was seen a few times. The chain couples TRBV6-1 to TRBJ2-2; no definite D call. V gave up 6 bases and J gave up 4 bases, with 12 bases separating them. This CDR3 comprises 14 residues. Germline CDR1 and CDR2: MNHNS and SASEGT. The CDR3, as DNA: TGTGCCAGCAGCAAAACAGAAACCACCGGGGAGCTGTTTTTT. Its translation: CASSKTETTGELFF.

This clone was counted at least ten times. This rearrangement joins TRBV7-2 to TRBJ2-1; perhaps TRBD1 as D (6 bases). Germline CDR1 and CDR2: SGHTA and FQGNSA. The CDR3 is 14 amino acids. V was clipped by 5 bases and J by 4 bases, with 12 bases between them. The CDR3: CASSPGTPYNEQFF. CDR3 nucleotides: TGTGCCAGCAGCCCCGGGACACCTTACAATGAGCAGTTCTTC.

This clone was counted many times. The chain has TRBV10-3 and TRBJ2-6; 8 nucleotides match TRBD1. The CDR3 totals 17 residues. Germline V CDR1 and CDR2: ENHRY, SYGVKD. Trimming at V came to 7 bases and at J to 2 bases, leaving 10 bases not matched to a gene. CDR3 bases: TGTGCCATCAACTCCGGGACAGGTATACCTGGGGCCAACGTCCTGACTTTC. Translating it yields CAINSGTGIPGANVLTF.

This clone was picked up many times. The chain employs TRBV4-3 and TRBJ2-1; 9 bases are a match to TRBD1. CDR3 size: 20 residues. From germline, CDR1 is LGHNA and CDR2 YSLEER. The ends lost 3 bases at V and 9 bases at J; junction bases unmatched: 24. The CDR3 loop reads CASSQAAGTGHNYPPGEQFF. DNA for the CDR3: TGCGCCAGCAGCCAGGCCGCCGGGACAGGGCACAACTACCCTCCCGGTGAGCAGTTCTTC.

This clone was counted between two and nine times. Being one base from a much bigger clone, this may be a read error. The gene calls are TRBV27 and TRBJ2-3, with 12 bases identical to TRBD2. The length of the CDR3 is 16 residues. Trimming cost V 5 bases and J 2 bases; bases outside gene matches: 5. In germline, CDR1 is MNHEY, CDR2 SMNVEV (reference sequence). DNA for the CDR3: TGTGCCAGCAGTGGGGGACTAGCGGGTATCACAGATACGCAGTATTTT. Protein product: CASSGGLAGITDTQYF.

Only a few counts were recorded for this clone. The chain couples TRBV6-1 to TRBJ1-1; possible D gene TRBD1, 6 bases. The CDR3 spans 17 residues. Looked up from germline, CDR1 is MNHNS and CDR2 is SASEGT. V was trimmed by 4 bases and J by 1 base, leaving 19 bases between them. The CDR3 coding sequence is TGTGCCAGCAGTGGACTGTGGGCAGGGGCCGAGAACACTGAAGCTTTCTTT. Its translation is CASSGLWAGAENTEAFF.

This clone was detected many times. The chain links TRBV18 to TRBJ2-3; 7 bases align to TRBD1. Germline CDR1 KGHSH, CDR2 LQKENI. The ends lost 1 base at V and 2 bases at J; junction bases unmatched: 3. CDR3 length: 15 residues. The CDR3 coding sequence is TGTGCCAGCTCACCACGACAGGGAAACACAGATACGCAGTATTTT. Protein product: CASSPRQGNTDTQYF.

The rearrangement links TRBV6-4 to TRBJ1-6; no definite D call. Looked up from germline, CDR1 is MRHNA and CDR2 is SNTAGT. This CDR3 has 13 residues. V was cut by 6 bases and J by 8 bases, with 11 bases left in between. The CDR3 bases are TGTGCCAGCAGGAGGGTGGTTGATTCACCCCTCCACTTT. Amino acid sequence: CASRRVVDSPLHF.

This clone has a count of ten or more. The chain has TRBV7-9 and TRBJ2-1; TRBD1 agrees at 8 bases. J was trimmed by 5 bases and V by 3 bases; bases with no gene match: 3. Looked up from germline, CDR1 is SEHNR and CDR2 is FQNEAQ (reference sequence). The CDR3 is 14 amino acids. The chain's CDR3 is CASSFTTGDNEQFF. CDR3 DNA sequence: TGTGCCAGCAGCTTTACGACAGGGGACAATGAGCAGTTCTTC.

Ten or more counts support this clone. The chain recombines TRBV19 with TRBJ2-2, with 10 bases fitting TRBD1. From germline, CDR1 is LNHDA and CDR2 SQIVND (reference sequence). V was pared by 5 bases and J by 6 bases, with 6 bases of the junction left unmatched. CDR3 length: 15 residues. The CDR3, as DNA: TGTGCCAGTAGTCCGGGACAGGGGTTAGCCGGGGAGCTGTTTTTT. Protein: CASSPGQGLAGELFF.

This clone was seen many times. The V and J genes are TRBV5-6 and TRBJ1-5; tentatively, D is TRBD1 (5 bases). Between the trimmed V and J ends, which lost 6 bases and 4 bases, there was a span of 14 bases. Germline loops: CDR1 SGHDT, CDR2 YYEEEE. This CDR3 comprises 14 residues. The CDR3: CASTWGGYNQPQHF. In DNA form, the CDR3 reads TGTGCCAGCACCTGGGGGGGGTATAATCAGCCCCAGCATTTT. The entire variable domain, with the rest obtained from reference TRBV5-6 and TRBJ1-5, is as follows: DAGVTQSPTHLIKTRGQQVTLRCSPKSGHDTVSWYQQALGQGPQFIFQYYEEEERQRGNFPDRFSGHQFPNYSSELNVNALLLGDSALYLCASTWGGYNQPQHFGDGTRLSIL.

This clone was detected ten times or more. The chain recombines TRBV30 with TRBJ1-3; D is unresolved. Trimming removed 0 bases from V and 0 bases from J, with 12 bases in between. Looked up from germline, CDR1 is GTSNPN and CDR2 is SVGIG (reference sequence). The CDR3 is 16 residues long. CDR3 region: CAWSVRWQVSGNTIYF. The CDR3 DNA reads TGTGCCTGGAGTGTACGGTGGCAGGTCTCTGGAAACACCATATATTTT.

This clone was counted a few times. A read error may explain this, as a much larger clone is one base away. The rearrangement uses TRBV6-5 and TRBJ1-5; D gene uncertain. CDR1 MNHEY and CDR2 SVGAGI come from the germline V gene. This CDR3 is built from 13 residues. The ends were cut back, 6 bases at V and 0 bases at J, with 6 bases in the middle. The CDR3 loop is CASRLYSNQPQHF. As DNA, the CDR3 is TGTGCCAGCAGACTCTATAGCAATCAGCCCCAGCATTTT.

This clone was seen many times. The CDR3 sequence is CASSDPHDRDNIQYF. In DNA, the CDR3 is TGTGCCAGCAGCGACCCTCACGACAGGGACAACATTCAGTACTTC. The chain recombines TRBV9 with TRBJ2-4, with 7 bases identical to TRBD1. V lost 3 bases to trimming and J lost 7 bases; unmatched junction nucleotides: 10. The CDR3 totals 15 residues. Germline V CDR1 and CDR2: SGDLS, YYNGEE.

The sample holds many counts of this clone. V and J are TRBV6-6 and TRBJ2-2; tentatively, D is TRBD2 (6 bases). Germline-derived CDR1 and CDR2 are MNHNY and SVGAGI (reference sequence). The CDR3 sequence is 11 residues long. CDR3 region: CATSNTGELFF. The CDR3 DNA sequence: TGTGCTACTAGCAACACCGGGGAGCTGTTTTTT.

This clone was detected many times. The chain uses TRBV7-8 and TRBJ1-2; unclear D gene. The germline gives CDR1 SGHVS, CDR2 FQNEAQ. Trimming removed 1 base from V and 0 bases from J, with 6 bases in between. The CDR3 length is 14 residues. CDR3 residues: CASSLGGSNYGYTF. CDR3 coding DNA: TGTGCCAGCAGCTTAGGCGGATCTAACTATGGCTACACCTTC. Full variable domain (outside the CDR3, taken from reference TRBV7-8 and TRBJ1-2): GAGVSQSPRYKVAKRGQDVALRCDPISGHVSLFWYQQALGQGPEFLTYFQNEAQLDKSGLPSDRFFAERPEGSVSTLKIQRTQQEDSAVYLCASSLGGSNYGYTFGSGTRLTVV.

This clone was observed at least ten times. CDR3 amino acids: CAIRLTSGSYNEQFF. The DNA of the CDR3 is TGTGCCATCAGACTGACTAGCGGATCCTACAATGAGCAGTTCTTC. J is TRBJ2-1 and V is TRBV10-3, with TRBD2 matching 9 bases. CDR1 is ENHRY and CDR2 is SYGVKD in the germline V gene. V dropped 6 bases and J dropped 1; count of bases not matched to a gene: 4. The CDR3 runs to 15 residues.

This clone came up many times. The rearrangement links TRBV19 to TRBJ1-2; 8 bases match TRBD1. CDR3 length: 15 residues. The germline CDR1 and CDR2 sequences are LNHDA and SQIVND (reference sequence). Trimming at V came to 7 bases and at J to 4 bases, leaving 11 bases not matched to a gene. CDR3 sequence reads: CASTPRAGGGYGYTF. CDR3 coding DNA: TGTGCCAGTACCCCGCGGGCAGGGGGCGGCTATGGCTACACCTTC.

This clone has a count of ten or more. This rearrangement joins TRBV5-6 to TRBJ2-1; 7 bases match TRBD1. This CDR3 is 13 amino acids long. The V gene's germline CDR1 is SGHDT and CDR2 YYEEEE. The V segment lost 10 bases and the J segment 6 bases; nucleotides outside the gene matches: 10. Here the CDR3 DNA reads TGTGCCTCTCGGGACAGTTTCATCAATGAGCAGTTCTTC. It yields the protein CASRDSFINEQFF.